This T cell receptor (beta chain) was identified during a study of beta chain features in type 1 diabetes. Background on the study: Healthy donors resembled patients in age, gender and cell yields. The study, taken as a whole, reports: Any HLA type influence on TCRB rearrangement was left unresolved here.

Reverse transcription of all isolated RNA meant that expressed TCRB transcripts were sequenced. Sequencing used immunoSEQ multiplex PCR; TCRdb keeps in-frame clones, though not all of them. The sample carries 140,000 or so clones, just over 9% recorded once. The CDR3 is made up of 11 amino acids. Trimming took off 6 bases at V and 9 bases at J, with 11 bases between the two ends. Looked up from germline, CDR1 is SEHNR and CDR2 is FQNEAQ (reference sequence). This clone appeared a few times. No antigen is known for it. Averaging approximately 120 mL, one heparinised blood draw was given by each donor. Staining for CD45RO/CCR7/CD25/CD127/CD95/CD27 allowed sorting of CD4+ naive, central memory, regulatory and stem cell-like memory cells.

The clonotype was recovered from a man aged 18 to 30 in good health. The chain joins TRBV7-9 to TRBJ1-2, with D perhaps matching TRBD1 (5 bases). Sequenced: central memory CD4+ T cells from blood. The CDR3 DNA reads TGTGCCAGCAGTGACAGCTCCAGCTACACCTTC. This codes for CASSDSSSYTF.